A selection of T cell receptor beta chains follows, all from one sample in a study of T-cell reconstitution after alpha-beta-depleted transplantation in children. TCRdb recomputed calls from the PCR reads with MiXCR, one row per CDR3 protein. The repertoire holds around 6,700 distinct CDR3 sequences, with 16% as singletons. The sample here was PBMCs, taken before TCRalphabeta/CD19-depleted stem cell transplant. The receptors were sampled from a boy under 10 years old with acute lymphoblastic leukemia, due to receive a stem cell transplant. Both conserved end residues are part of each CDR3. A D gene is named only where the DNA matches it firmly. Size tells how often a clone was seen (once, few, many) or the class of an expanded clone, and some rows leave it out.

TGTGCCAGCAAAGGGCTAGGGGCCAACGTCCTGACTTTC	CASKGLGANVLTF	few	TRBV12-3/TRBV12-4	TRBJ2-6	.
TGTGCTAGTGGTTTGGTAGGGGTAGGGAATGAAAAACTGTTTTTT	CASGLVGVGNEKLFF	medium-sized	TRBV12-5	TRBJ1-4	.
TGCGCCAGCAGCCAAGCAGGGGATAACACTGAAGCTTTCTTT	CASSQAGDNTEAFF	medium-sized	TRBV4-3	TRBJ1-1	.
TGTGCCAGCAGCCCCCTAGGTCGGACGGGAGTTTTGATGGGCGGCTACACCTTC	CASSPLGRTGVLMGGYTF	medium-sized	TRBV27	TRBJ1-2	.
TGTGCCAGCAGTGAAAGGTCCAGCGGGGAGCTGTTTTTT	CASSERSSGELFF	.	TRBV6-1	TRBJ2-2	.
TGCAGTGCTAGACATACAGCCGAGCAGTACTTC	CSARHTAEQYF	many	TRBV20-1	TRBJ2-7	.
TGCAGTGCTGCCTCCGGACAGGGTAACACTGAAGCTTTCTTT	CSAASGQGNTEAFF	many	TRBV20-1	TRBJ1-1	TRBD1
TGTGCCAGCAGCCAAACTAGCGGGGGGGCCAATGAGCAGTTCTTC	CASSQTSGGANEQFF	.	TRBV4-2	TRBJ2-1	TRBD2
TGTGCCACCAGTGATTTAACTAGCGGAGACTACAATGAGCAGTTCTTC	CATSDLTSGDYNEQFF	medium-sized	TRBV24-1	TRBJ2-1	TRBD2
TGCGCCAGCAGCCTGGGGACTAGCGGGGGGTACTCCTACGAGCAGTACTTC	CASSLGTSGGYSYEQYF	.	TRBV5-1	TRBJ2-7	TRBD2
TGTGCCAGCAGCTTAAGGCTCGACAGGCACGAAAAACTGTTTTTT	CASSLRLDRHEKLFF	medium-sized	TRBV7-9	TRBJ1-4	.
TGCGCCAGCAGCCAAGGGACAATGGGAACTGAAGCTTTCTTT	CASSQGTMGTEAFF	.	TRBV4-3	TRBJ1-1	.
TGTGCCAGCAGCTTCATGGTCCCGGGCCACTACTACAATGAGCAGTTCTTC	CASSFMVPGHYYNEQFF	medium-sized	TRBV7-2	TRBJ2-1	.
TGTGCCAGCAGCATCCAAGACCAGAACACTGAAGCTTTCTTT	CASSIQDQNTEAFF	medium-sized	TRBV9	TRBJ1-1	.
TGTGCCAGCAGCTTCGCTACCAGCTTATCTCAAGAGACCCAGTACTTC	CASSFATSLSQETQYF	medium-sized	TRBV7-9	TRBJ2-5	.
TGTGCCAGCAGCTTGAGCGGGGGGAACACTGAAGCTTTCTTT	CASSLSGGNTEAFF	medium-sized	TRBV5-4	TRBJ1-1	.
TGCAGTGCTAGTTGGACAGGGGTATACAATGAGCAGTTCTTC	CSASWTGVYNEQFF	.	TRBV20-1	TRBJ2-1	TRBD1
TGTGCCACCAGTGATTCCTCGGCGGGGGGACGATACGAGCAGTACTTC	CATSDSSAGGRYEQYF	medium-sized	TRBV24-1	TRBJ2-7	TRBD2
TGTGCCAGCAGCTTCGTGGGACAGGGCTACGAGCAGTACTTC	CASSFVGQGYEQYF	medium-sized	TRBV7-2	TRBJ2-7	TRBD1
TGTGCCAGCAGCTTAGCAGGGGCGACTGGGGCCAACGTCCTGACTTTC	CASSLAGATGANVLTF	medium-sized	TRBV7-9	TRBJ2-6	.
TGCAGTGCTAGACCCGGACAATTCTACGAGCAGTACTTC	CSARPGQFYEQYF	many	TRBV20-1	TRBJ2-7	.
TGTGCCAGCTCACCACTACCTTCCTACGAGCAGTACTTC	CASSPLPSYEQYF	.	TRBV18	TRBJ2-7	.
TGTGCCAGCAGTTGGCAGCCTAGCCCAAGCTACGAGCAGTACTTC	CASSWQPSPSYEQYF	medium-sized	TRBV11-2	TRBJ2-7	.
TGCAGTGCTCCACAGGAGGAGGGCGGCTACACCTTC	CSAPQEEGGYTF	medium-sized	TRBV20-1	TRBJ1-2	.
TGTGCCAGCAGCTTATCCCATTCCGCGGGGGCAGCGGCGCAGTATTTT	CASSLSHSAGAAAQYF	medium-sized	TRBV7-2	TRBJ2-3	.
TGTGCCACCAGCAGATCAGGGGCAGGAAACACCATATATTTT	CATSRSGAGNTIYF	medium-sized	TRBV15	TRBJ1-3	.
TGTGCCAGCAGCTTAGTGAGACTAACAGGGGACGAGCAGTACTTC	CASSLVRLTGDEQYF	.	TRBV7-8	TRBJ2-7	TRBD1
TGTGCCAGCAGCTTAGCGATGACTAGCGGGCCCTACGAGCAGTACTTC	CASSLAMTSGPYEQYF	medium-sized	TRBV7-8	TRBJ2-7	TRBD2
TGTGCCAGCAGCTTATCCAGGACAGGGGTTTCACCCCTCCACTTT	CASSLSRTGVSPLHF	medium-sized	TRBV7-2	TRBJ1-6	TRBD1
TGTGCGGTCGGGGGAGGCACAGATACGCAGTATTTT	CAVGGGTDTQYF	few	TRBV6-1	TRBJ2-3	.
TGCGCCAGCAGTTTGCCAGAGGGGGCGCAGACCCAGTACTTC	CASSLPEGAQTQYF	medium-sized	TRBV5-1	TRBJ2-5	TRBD1